These 4 T cell receptor beta chains share one sample of origin, sequenced in a study of T-cell reconstitution after alpha-beta-depleted transplantation in children. Preparation of the TCRbeta library involved a method that used unique molecular identifiers. TCRdb re-analysed the PCR reads in MiXCR, keeping a single row per CDR3 protein. The sample includes about 610,000 distinct CDR3 sequences, over 9.5% of them seen just once. Sequences were derived from PBMCs from the stem cell graft donor, sampled from the stem cell graft. These receptors originate from a human donor who donated a stem cell graft to a child with acute myeloid leukemia.

V gene TRBV20-1 combines with J gene TRBJ2-1; 8 nucleotides align to TRBD2. V shed 0 bases and J 1 base; nucleotides not matched to a gene: 5. Germline V CDR1 and CDR2: DFQATT, SNEGSKA (reference sequence). The CDR3 runs 16 residues. This CDR3 reads CSARDGGRTSYNEQFF. The CDR3 coding sequence is TGCAGTGCTAGAGACGGCGGGAGGACTTCCTACAATGAGCAGTTCTTC.

This clonotype was seen ten or more times. This chain connects TRBV6-5 to TRBJ2-7; the match to TRBD1 covers 11 bases. The CDR3 has 12 residues. Trimming took 7 bases from V and 6 from J; bases not matched to a gene: 2. Germline lookup yields CDR1 MNHEY and CDR2 SVGAGI. DNA for the CDR3: TGTGCCAGCACGGGGACAGGGGGCGAGCAGTACTTC. The encoded protein is CASTGTGGEQYF.

This clonotype was detected a few times. The chain employs TRBV7-2 and TRBJ2-5, with 8 bases matching TRBD2. CDR1 is SGHTA, CDR2 FQGNSA, per germline. Trimming removed 2 bases from V and 3 bases from J; junction bases left unmatched: 5. CDR3 length: 15 amino acids. Here the CDR3 DNA reads TGTGCCAGCAGCTTAAGGTCGGGGGGGAAAGAGACCCAGTACTTC. It is translated as CASSLRSGGKETQYF.

This clonotype has at least ten counts. Here the CDR3 DNA reads TGCAGTGCTACCTTTCGTGGGACAGGGAGAGGGCAAGAGACCCAGTACTTC. Translating gives CSATFRGTGRGQETQYF. The chain carries TRBV20-1 and TRBJ2-5, with TRBD1 matching over 9 bases. This CDR3 spans 17 amino acids. CDR1 and CDR2 (germline): DFQATT, SNEGSKA (reference sequence). With V trimmed by 4 bases and J by 2 bases, 14 bases remained unmatched.